Following are 28 T cell receptor beta chains from one sample sequenced in a study of blood T cell repertoires in COVID-19. The assay was immunoSEQ multiplex PCR, and TCRdb's table has in-frame clones only and misses some. The table lists tens of thousands of clones, 87% of them singletons, with more than 5% in the top ten. Sequencing used peripheral blood. Every receptor here comes from a man aged 55 to 70 with active COVID-19.

CDR3 sequence reads: CASSLGLAGETQYF. The CDR3 DNA is TGTGCCAGCAGCTTAGGACTAGCGGGAGAGACCCAGTACTTC. The chain links TRBV11-2 to TRBJ2-5; 10 nucleotides line up with TRBD2. CDR1 is SGHAT and CDR2 is FQNNGV in the germline V gene. The CDR3 has 14 amino acids. Trimming removed 1 base from V and 4 bases from J; junction bases left unmatched: 0.

The sample holds a few counts of this clone. The V and J genes are TRBV7-9 and TRBJ1-1; D gene uncertain. In germline, CDR1 is SEHNR, CDR2 FQNEAQ (reference sequence). This CDR3 spans 12 amino acids. V was cut by 4 bases and J by 4 bases, with 7 bases left in between. This CDR3 is CASSYSGTEAFF. DNA for the CDR3: TGTGCCAGCAGCTATAGTGGCACTGAAGCTTTCTTT.

This clone has just one count. V is TRBV19 and J is TRBJ1-1; no firm D call. The V gene lost 7 bases and the J gene lost 9 bases, with 18 bases spanning the gap. Germline-derived CDR1 and CDR2 are LNHDA and SQIVND (reference sequence). The length of the CDR3 is 13 residues. The CDR3 here is CASTPSAAGQAFF. The CDR3 DNA is TGTGCCAGTACCCCTTCAGCGGCAGGACAAGCTTTCTTT.

The chain recombines TRBV9 with TRBJ1-2; a weak D match, TRBD1 (6 bases). From germline, CDR1 is SGDLS and CDR2 YYNGEE. With 3 bases removed from V and 5 bases from J, the gap between germline ends came to 29 bases. The CDR3 is made up of 19 amino acids. Written as DNA, the CDR3 is TGTGCCAGCAGCGCCGGACAGTTCTCAATACCCGAACGCGGATATGGCTACACCTTC. Protein: CASSAGQFSIPERGYGYTF.

The sample holds a few counts of this clone. The chain carries TRBV24-1 and TRBJ2-2; D ambiguous. The CDR3 covers 14 residues. Germline CDR1 KGHDR, CDR2 SFDVKD. V was cut by 5 bases and J by 1 base, with 7 bases left in between. CDR3 coding DNA: TGTGCCACCAGTGGTTACTGGAACACCGGGGAGCTGTTTTTT. Its translation is CATSGYWNTGELFF.

This sequence joins TRBV12-5 and TRBJ1-2; tentatively, D is TRBD1 (5 bases). Trimming left V 0 bases short and J 3 bases short, with 14 bases between. CDR1 LGHNT and CDR2 FRNRAP come from the germline V gene. This CDR3 has 16 amino acids. The DNA for the CDR3 is TGTGCTAGTGGTTTGGTACGTTTAGGGGAATACTATGGCTACACCTTC. As protein: CASGLVRLGEYYGYTF.

The chain combines TRBV19 with TRBJ1-5; 7 bases are shared with TRBD1. Germline CDR1 reads LNHDA; CDR2 reads SQIVND (reference sequence). Germline trimming cut 5 bases from V and 6 bases from J; bases unmatched to any gene: 10. This CDR3 has 15 residues. CDR3 loop: CASSPREGGSQPQHF. CDR3 bases: TGTGCCAGTAGTCCCCGCGAAGGGGGCAGTCAGCCCCAGCATTTT.

This clone showed up just once. The CDR3 coding sequence is TGTGCCAGCAGCTTATTGGCAGGGTTCACAGATACGCAGTATTTT. The encoded protein is CASSLLAGFTDTQYF. This sequence joins TRBV7-3 and TRBJ2-3, with a tentative D call TRBD1 (5 bases). This CDR3 has 15 amino acids. Germline V gives CDR1 SGHTA, CDR2 FQGTGA. Trimming cost V 2 bases and J 2 bases, with 11 bases left between them.

V is TRBV30 and J is TRBJ2-1; 11 positions match TRBD2. The CDR3 loop spans 17 amino acids. The germline gives CDR1 GTSNPN, CDR2 SVGIG (reference sequence). With 0 bases clipped from V and 5 bases from J, the junction kept 9 bases outside the gene matches. Here the CDR3 DNA reads TGTGCCTGGAGTGTACGGGCTAGCGGGGGGAGGAACAATGAGCAGTTCTTC. Encoded protein: CAWSVRASGGRNNEQFF. The full variable domain, rest sourced from reference TRBV30 and TRBJ2-1, is SQTIHQWPATLVQPVGSPLSLECTVEGTSNPNLYWYRQAAGRGLQLLFYSVGIGQISSEVPQNLSASRPQDRQFILSSKKLLLSDSGFYLCAWSVRASGGRNNEQFFGPGTRLTVL.

This chain uses TRBV4-1 with TRBJ2-3; 8 positions agree with TRBD1. The length of the CDR3 is 16 residues. Germline CDR1 MGHRA, CDR2 YSYEKL. V trimming: 1 base; J trimming: 6 bases; junction bases outside the gene matches: 9. The CDR3 sequence: CASSQVDRGSSDTQYF. In DNA, the CDR3 is TGCGCCAGCAGCCAAGTCGACAGGGGTTCATCGGATACGCAGTATTTT.

The V call is TRBV7-9, the J call TRBJ2-1; tentative D call: TRBD2 (6 bases). The CDR3 contains 16 residues. Trimming pared 1 base from V and 5 bases from J, leaving 15 bases between. Germline CDR1 reads SEHNR; CDR2 reads FQNEAQ (reference sequence). In nucleotides, the CDR3 is TGTGCCAGCAGCTTAGGTGTCGCGACGGGGGACAATGAGCAGTTCTTC. Protein product: CASSLGVATGDNEQFF.

The rearrangement links TRBV27 to TRBJ2-2, with 8 bases matching TRBD1. The germline gives CDR1 MNHEY, CDR2 SMNVEV (reference sequence). With 3 bases clipped from V and 1 base from J, the junction kept 4 bases outside the gene matches. The CDR3 consists of 16 residues. This CDR3 is CASSLGQAMNTGELFF. The CDR3 DNA follows: TGTGCCAGCAGTTTGGGACAGGCCATGAACACCGGGGAGCTGTTTTTT.

This clone is a singleton in its sample. This chain links TRBV5-1 with TRBJ1-1; D ambiguous. Trimming cost V 1 base and J 4 bases, with 5 bases left between them. The CDR3 runs 12 residues. Germline V lookup: CDR1 SGHRS, CDR2 YFSETQ. The CDR3 region is CASSLLSTEAFF. CDR3 bases: TGCGCCAGCAGCTTGCTGAGCACTGAAGCTTTCTTT.

The chain employs TRBV7-2 and TRBJ2-7; 11 nucleotides agree with TRBD2. The J segment lost 5 bases and the V segment lost 2 bases, leaving 8 bases of the junction unmatched. The CDR3 length is 16 residues. The germline V gene encodes CDR1 SGHTA and CDR2 FQGNSA. The CDR3 loop reads CASSLMVTSGSHEQYF. The CDR3 DNA is TGTGCCAGCAGCTTAATGGTTACTAGCGGGAGTCACGAGCAGTACTTC.

V is TRBV2 and J is TRBJ2-7, with D perhaps matching TRBD1 (6 bases). Germline assignment: CDR1 SNHLY and CDR2 FYNNEI. The CDR3 spans 14 residues. The V end lost 1 base, the J end lost 4 bases, and 11 bases lay between the germline ends. CDR3 bases: TGTGCCAGCAGTGAAGAACAGGGTCCTTACGAGCAGTACTTC. The encoded protein is CASSEEQGPYEQYF.

This chain connects TRBV15 to TRBJ2-7; 13 bases align to TRBD2. Germline lookup yields CDR1 LNHNV and CDR2 YYDKDF (reference sequence). This CDR3 has 18 residues. V was pared by 0 bases and J by 2 bases, with 7 bases of the junction left unmatched. In nucleotides, the CDR3 is TGTGCCACCAGCAGAGATACCGGGACTAGCGGGGAAGCCTACGAGCAGTACTTC. Residues: CATSRDTGTSGEAYEQYF.

The chain has TRBV28 and TRBJ2-7, with TRBD1 as a possible D gene (5 bases). Trimming left V 7 bases short and J 4 bases short, with 17 bases between. Germline V gene sequence: CDR1 MDHEN, CDR2 SYDVKM. This CDR3 has 14 amino acids. CDR3 sequence reads: CASTIVGQTYEQYF. CDR3 in DNA: TGTGCCAGCACCATCGTCGGACAAACGTACGAGCAGTACTTC.

This chain joins TRBV4-1 and TRBJ1-1; 7 nucleotides agree with TRBD1. Germline V gene lookup returns CDR1 MGHRA and CDR2 YSYEKL. The CDR3 is 17 residues long. The V and J ends lost 0 bases and 6 bases, in that order; junction bases with no gene match: 13. The DNA for the CDR3 is TGCGCCAGCAGCCAAGAGTGGCGTGGCAGGGGGTTGGCTGAAGCTTTCTTT. Its protein product is CASSQEWRGRGLAEAFF.

V gene TRBV28 combines with J gene TRBJ1-1, with a weak D call TRBD1 (5 bases). There are 14 residues in the CDR3. Per the germline V gene, CDR1 is MDHEN and CDR2 is SYDVKM. The V end was cut by 2 bases, the J end by 5 bases, with 12 bases between. Here the CDR3 reads CASSLHGAGTEAFF. In nucleotides, the CDR3 is TGTGCCAGCAGTTTACATGGGGCGGGGACTGAAGCTTTCTTT.

This sequence joins TRBV7-9 and TRBJ2-4; D may be TRBD2 (7 bases). Trimming cost V 5 bases and J 5 bases, with 19 bases left between them. The CDR3 is 16 amino acids. The germline V gene encodes CDR1 SEHNR and CDR2 FQNEAQ (reference sequence). The DNA for the CDR3 is TGTGCCAGCAGCCGGAGTGGGAGGGGGGCCGAAAACATTCAGTACTTC. It yields the protein CASSRSGRGAENIQYF.

V is TRBV3-1 (or the pseudogene TRBV3-2) and J is TRBJ1-2, with 7 nucleotides matching TRBD1. Germline trimming cut 7 bases from V and 4 bases from J; bases unmatched to any gene: 6. CDR3 length equals 13 residues. In germline, CDR1 is LGHDT, CDR2 YNNKEL (reference sequence). The CDR3 is CASNPGTAYGYTF. The CDR3 DNA sequence: TGTGCCAGCAACCCCGGGACAGCCTATGGCTACACCTTC.

V gene TRBV5-6 combines with J gene TRBJ2-5; a possible D gene is TRBD2 (5 bases). From germline, CDR1 is SGHDT and CDR2 YYEEEE. There are 14 residues in the CDR3. The V end was cut by 4 bases, the J end by 2 bases, with 12 bases between. The CDR3 loop reads CASSKRRGQETQYF. For the CDR3, the DNA is TGTGCCAGCAGCAAACGTCGGGGACAAGAGACCCAGTACTTC.

This chain links TRBV11-2 with TRBJ2-3; 7 nucleotides match TRBD1. Germline V gene data show CDR1 as SGHAT and CDR2 as FQNNGV. The V segment lost 1 base and the J segment 2 bases; nucleotides outside the gene matches: 9. The CDR3 runs 17 residues. CDR3 bases: TGTGCCAGCAGCTTAGGGGACAGCAGTTTTCTCACAGATACGCAGTATTTT. Its protein product is CASSLGDSSFLTDTQYF. The full variable domain, completed using reference TRBV11-2 and TRBJ2-3, is EAGVAQSPRYKIIEKRQSVAFWCNPISGHATLYWYQQILGQGPKLLIQFQNNGVVDDSQLPKDRFSAERLKGVDSTLKIQPAKLEDSAVYLCASSLGDSSFLTDTQYFGPGTRLTVL.

This sequence joins TRBV9 and TRBJ2-7, with 7 bases matching TRBD2. CDR3 length: 15 residues. The J segment lost 0 bases and the V segment lost 4 bases, leaving 7 bases of the junction unmatched. The V gene's germline CDR1 is SGDLS and CDR2 YYNGEE. The CDR3 reads CASSRSRGDSYEQYF. The CDR3 DNA follows: TGTGCCAGCAGCCGCAGTCGGGGGGACTCCTACGAGCAGTACTTC.

The chain links TRBV6-5 to TRBJ2-5; a possible D gene is TRBD2 (5 bases). Trimming shortened V by 2 bases and J by 3 bases, and 7 bases separated the two germline ends. This CDR3 comprises 13 residues. Looked up from germline, CDR1 is MNHEY and CDR2 is SVGAGI. In DNA, the CDR3 is TGTGCCAGCAGTTACGGGCGGGAAGAGACCCAGTACTTC. It codes for CASSYGREETQYF.

V gene TRBV6-5 combines with J gene TRBJ1-4; maybe TRBD1 (5 bases). With 2 bases removed from V and 5 bases from J, the gap between germline ends came to 9 bases. The germline gives CDR1 MNHEY, CDR2 SVGAGI. This CDR3 has 14 residues. CDR3 DNA sequence: TGTGCCAGCAGTTACGACAGCCCAAATGAAAAACTGTTTTTT. Protein sequence: CASSYDSPNEKLFF.

The chain joins TRBV10-2 to TRBJ2-1; 13 nucleotides line up with TRBD2. J gave up 0 bases and V 6 bases, and 11 bases lay outside the gene matches. Germline CDR1 and CDR2: WSHSY and SAAADI. This CDR3 is 19 amino acids long. In nucleotides, the CDR3 is TGCGCCAGCAGCGATGGACTAGCGGGGGTTTCCAGCTCCTACAATGAGCAGTTCTTC. Protein product: CASSDGLAGVSSSYNEQFF.

The chain couples TRBV27 to TRBJ2-5, with 16 positions matching TRBD2. J was trimmed by 2 bases and V by 5 bases; bases with no gene match: 11. The CDR3 spans 19 residues. From germline, CDR1 is MNHEY and CDR2 SMNVEV (reference sequence). The chain's CDR3 is CASSPPWGTSGGVQETQYF. The CDR3 bases are TGTGCCAGCAGTCCGCCTTGGGGGACTAGCGGGGGGGTTCAAGAGACCCAGTACTTC.